The TCR beta chain described here comes from a study of blood T cell repertoires in COVID-19. At the level of the study: Acute and convalescent COVID-19 samples came from the United States, Italy and Spain.

The CDR3 loop spans 16 amino acids. Trimming left V 4 bases short and J 0 bases short, with 17 bases between. CDR1 and CDR2 (germline): SGDLS, YYNGEE. Original data processing: Amplification of reference gene primers was used by the study to estimate nucleated cell counts. Profiled with immunoSEQ multiplex PCR; TCRdb holds only in-frame clones, not every one. V and J calls and clone size are as listed in that table; D and trimming were resolved from the DNA. Altogether about 300,000 clones are present, around 86% being singletons, with the ten largest covering roughly 1.3%. The sequenced material came from peripheral blood. The sequence came from a man in his 70s with acute or convalescent COVID-19. V and J are TRBV9 and TRBJ2-7; D perhaps matches TRBD1 (6 bases). The CDR3 nucleotides read TGTGCCAGCAGCCCATCCGGACAGATGAGCTCCTACGAGCAGTACTTC. Translation: CASSPSGQMSSYEQYF.